The 23 T cell receptor beta chains given below trace back to one sample, sequenced in a study of tumor-infiltrating lymphocytes in primary liver carcinoma. The authors made TCR beta cDNA from 500 to 600 ng total RNA with a constant-region primer. Libraries of TCR beta came from three nested multiplex PCR rounds with slightly modified ARM-PCR. Amplification in the first two PCR rounds was performed using TRBV1-TRBV30 forward primers and a C-beta reverse primer for 10 cycles each. TCRdb used MiXCR to reprocess the multiplex PCR reads, holding one entry per CDR3 protein. The table lists 330,000 or so distinct CDR3 sequences, approximately 64% of them singletons. It was unsorted whole blood that yielded blood RNA, and germline DNA was also extracted. The sequenced material came from peripheral blood. These receptors all stem from a middle-aged man with primary liver carcinoma and hepatitis B virus infection.

This clonotype was detected once. The junction and the germline gene differ at one end; a read error may be behind it. V usage is TRBV30 and J usage is TRBJ1-2, with D possibly TRBD1 on 5 matching bases. The CDR3 runs 15 residues. The germline V gene has CDR1 GTSNPN and CDR2 SVGIG (reference sequence). The DNA for the CDR3 is TGTGCCCGGAGTCTGGCCGGGGCAGGGACCTATGGCTACACCTTC. This translates into CARSLAGAGTYGYTF.

The chain carries TRBV11-2 and TRBJ2-7; D gene unclear. Per germline, CDR1 SGHAT and CDR2 FQNNGV. The CDR3 runs to 15 residues. Trimming removed 3 bases from V and 5 bases from J, with 17 bases in between. For the CDR3, the DNA is TGTGCCAGCAGCTTGGTGCGGAATTCTGGTCACGAGCAGTACTTC. It translates to CASSLVRNSGHEQYF. Full variable domain (rest looked up from reference TRBV11-2 and TRBJ2-7): EAGVAQSPRYKIIEKRQSVAFWCNPISGHATLYWYQQILGQGPKLLIQFQNNGVVDDSQLPKDRFSAERLKGVDSTLKIQPAKLEDSAVYLCASSLVRNSGHEQYFGPGTRLTVT.

With regard to this clonotype: Given the absence of the conserved phenylalanine or tryptophan at the CDR3 end, a read error is likely. The V gene is TRBV11-1, the J gene TRBJ2-1, with D unresolved. Germline assignment: CDR1 SGHAT and CDR2 FQDESV (reference sequence). The CDR3 is 14 residues long. Here the CDR3 DNA reads TGTGCCAGCAGCTTAGGCAGCTCCTACAATAAGCAGTTCTTA. As protein: CASSLGSSYNKQFL.

As concerns this clonotype: At one of its ends the junction is not consistent with the germline gene, which may arise from a read error. The chain joins TRBV11-3 to TRBJ2-1; 8 positions agree with TRBD2. Germline CDR1 SGHNT, CDR2 YENEEA. CDR3 length: 17 amino acids. CDR3 in DNA: TGCGCCAGCAGCTTAGGAGTCGGGCGGGGGGCCCTCAATCAGCAGTTCTTC. Its protein product is CASSLGVGRGALNQQFF. The whole variable domain, filled in from reference TRBV11-3 and TRBJ2-1, reads EAGVVQSPRYKIIEKKQPVAFWCNPISGHNTLYWYLQNLGQGPELLIRYENEEAVDDSQLPKDRFSAERLKGVDSTLKIQPAELGDSAVYLCASSLGVGRGALNQQFFGPGTRLTVL.

A note on this clonotype: Being one base from a much bigger clone, this may be a read error. In DNA, the CDR3 is TGTGCCAGCAGTTATGCGGGAGACAACGACAATGAGCAGCTCTTC. Translating it yields CASSYAGDNDNEQLF. This chain joins TRBV6-2 or TRBV6-3 and TRBJ2-1, with TRBD2 matching 7 bases. This CDR3 is built from 15 residues. Germline-derived CDR1 and CDR2 are MNHEY and SVGEGT.

Regarding this clonotype: Since a much larger clone is just one base distant, this may be a read error. The V call is TRBV6-2 or TRBV6-3, the J call TRBJ2-7, with D perhaps given as TRBD1 or TRBD2 (5 bases each). From germline, CDR1 is MNHEY and CDR2 SVGEGT. The CDR3 runs to 17 residues. Between the trimmed V and J ends, which lost 2 bases and 6 bases, there was a span of 23 bases. CDR3 in DNA: TGTGCCAGCAGTTACAGGGGAGACGTGGCGCTGCCGGTCGAGCAGTACTTC. Amino acids: CASSYRGDVALPVEQYF.

To note about this clonotype: Because the CDR3 is missing its conserved closing phenylalanine or tryptophan, this is likely a read error. The chain employs TRBV11-3 and TRBJ2-5, with D perhaps TRBD1 (6 bases). The CDR3 is 13 amino acids. The germline gives CDR1 SGHNT, CDR2 YENEEA. CDR3 in DNA: TGTGCTAGCAGTATAGACAGGACGGAGACCCAGTACTCC. It encodes CASSIDRTETQYS.

This clonotype was counted at least ten times. The chain recombines TRBV6-5 with TRBJ2-1; 9 bases are shared with TRBD1. V shed 5 bases, J shed 4 bases, and the junction held 21 bases outside the gene matches. From germline, CDR1 is MNHEY and CDR2 SVGAGI. CDR3 length: 20 amino acids. The CDR3 loop is CASSRPGTGFGASGYNEQFF. In DNA form, the CDR3 reads TGTGCCAGCAGTCGCCCGGGGACAGGGTTTGGCGCTAGCGGATACAATGAGCAGTTCTTC.

The CDR3 here is CASSPQAGERYF. The CDR3, as DNA: TGTGCCAGCAGCCCGCAGGCTGGGGAGAGGTATTTT. The rearrangement links TRBV11-2 to TRBJ2-3; possible D gene TRBD2, 5 bases. CDR1 and CDR2 from the germline V gene are SGHAT and FQNNGV. Deletions cut 5 bases from V and 14 bases from J, with 17 bases between. The CDR3 consists of 12 residues.

Points on this clonotype: A much larger clone differs from this one at a single base, so this may be a read error. The V and J genes are TRBV4-1 and TRBJ2-3; 13 bases are a match to TRBD2. CDR1 is MGHRA and CDR2 is YSYEKL in the germline V gene. The CDR3 sequence is 15 residues long. The CDR3 is CANSRGLAGVYTQYF. The CDR3 DNA sequence: TGCGCCAACAGCCGCGGACTAGCGGGAGTTTATACGCAGTATTTT.

Points on this clonotype: A single base separates this from a much larger clone, so it may be a read error. The chain recombines TRBV6-5 with TRBJ2-1, with 7 nucleotides matching TRBD1. CDR3 length: 15 amino acids. Germline values: CDR1 MNHEY, CDR2 SVGAGI. The DNA of the CDR3 is TGTGCCAGCAGTTATGAGGGGGCCGCTTACAGTGAGCAGTTCTTC. This encodes CASSYEGAAYSEQFF.

The chain couples TRBV11-2 to TRBJ2-2; D is unclear. The V end lost 0 bases, the J end lost 11 bases, and 10 bases lay between the germline ends. Germline V gene data show CDR1 as SGHAT and CDR2 as FQNNGV. The CDR3 contains 13 residues. The CDR3, as DNA: TGTGCCAGCAGCTTAGAGTGGACGTCCGAGCTGTTTTTT. The encoded protein is CASSLEWTSELFF.

This clonotype was picked up many times. This chain uses TRBV12-3 or TRBV12-4 with TRBJ1-1; D not certain. Trimming shortened V by 2 bases and J by 4 bases, and 8 bases separated the two germline ends. The CDR3 sequence is 13 residues long. In DNA form, the CDR3 reads TGTGCCAGCAGTTTAAACAGCGGCACTGAAGCTTTCTTT. Amino acid sequence: CASSLNSGTEAFF.

This clonotype occurred many times. J is TRBJ1-4 and V is TRBV4-2; a possible D gene is TRBD1 (6 bases). This CDR3 is built from 16 residues. Trimming stripped 2 bases from V and 0 bases from J, with 10 bases between. Per germline, CDR1 LGHNA and CDR2 YNFKEQ. The CDR3 DNA is TGTGCCAGCAGCCAACTCGGGACACCAACTAATGAAAAACTGTTTTTT. It encodes CASSQLGTPTNEKLFF.

Turning to this clonotype: One end of the junction is discordant with germline, which a read error may explain. J is TRBJ2-7 and V is TRBV6-1; no clear D. Germline assignment: CDR1 MNHNS and CDR2 SASEGT. The CDR3 covers 14 residues. CDR3 sequence reads: CASSATKRSYERYF. The DNA of the CDR3 is TGTGCCAGCAGCGCTACTAAACGCTCCTACGAGCGGTACTTC.

Comment on this clonotype: An end of the junction differs from the germline gene, which may be a read error. The rearrangement links TRBV11-1 to TRBJ2-7, with 8 bases matching TRBD1. Germline assignment: CDR1 SGHAT and CDR2 FQDESV (reference sequence). CDR3 length: 15 residues. CDR3 amino acids: CASSLGQGLYYEQYF. CDR3 DNA sequence: TGTGCCAGCAGCTTAGGACAGGGGTTATACTACGAGCAATACTTC. Full variable domain (outside the CDR3, taken from reference TRBV11-1 and TRBJ2-7): EAEVAQSPRYKITEKSQAVAFWCDPISGHATLYWYRQILGQGPELLVQFQDESVVDDSQLPKDRFSAERLKGVDSTLKIQPAELGDSAMYLCASSLGQGLYYEQYFGPGTRLTVT.

With regard to this clonotype: A much larger clone lies one base from this, so it may be a read error. The chain's CDR3 is CASSSNQDLTGELFF. For the CDR3, the DNA is TGTGCCAGCAGCTCGAACCAGGACTTAACCGGGGAGCTGTTTTTT. The gene calls are TRBV5-4 and TRBJ2-2; D perhaps matches TRBD2 (5 bases). Trimming took off 3 bases at V and 5 bases at J, with 14 bases between the two ends. Germline CDR1 is SGHNT and CDR2 is YYREEE (reference sequence). The CDR3 length is 15 residues.

Comment on this clonotype: The junction departs from the called germline gene at one end, perhaps through a read error. CDR3 coding DNA: TGTGCCAGCAGCTTAGTTGTTTTCCCCTTCTACGGGCAGTACTTC. The encoded protein is CASSLVVFPFYGQYF. The chain uses TRBV11-2 and TRBJ2-7, with D unclear. Germline CDR1 reads SGHAT; CDR2 reads FQNNGV. The length of the CDR3 is 15 residues.

This clonotype has ten or more counts. This chain connects TRBV5-1 to TRBJ2-7, with D possibly being TRBD1 (6 bases). This CDR3 region has 14 residues. V shed 4 bases and J shed 1 base, with 12 bases lying between them. In germline, CDR1 is SGHRS, CDR2 YFSETQ. The CDR3 sequence: CASSTRTDSYEQYF. The CDR3 region has the DNA TGCGCCAGCAGCACCCGGACAGATTCCTACGAGCAGTACTTC.

Worth noting for this clonotype: Given the absence of the conserved phenylalanine or tryptophan at the CDR3 end, a read error is likely. This sequence joins TRBV10-3 and TRBJ2-1; 8 positions agree with TRBD2. J lost 7 bases, V lost 5 bases, and 16 bases had no gene match. The CDR3 extends over 17 amino acids. Per the germline V gene, CDR1 is ENHRY and CDR2 is SYGVKD. The chain's CDR3 is CAISPLGTGGKENEQFL. DNA of the CDR3: TGTGCCATCAGTCCCTTGGGGACGGGAGGGAAGGAAAATGAGCAGTTCCTC.

This clonotype was detected a few times. The chain links TRBV4-1 to TRBJ2-3; 14 nucleotides line up with TRBD2. From germline, CDR1 is MGHRA and CDR2 YSYEKL. CDR3 length: 19 residues. Trimming removed 0 bases from V and 2 bases from J; junction bases left unmatched: 7. CDR3 residues: CASSQEAPGLAGATDTQYF. The DNA of the CDR3 is TGCGCCAGCAGCCAAGAGGCTCCGGGACTAGCGGGGGCCACAGATACGCAGTATTTT.

The chain employs TRBV12-3 or TRBV12-4 and TRBJ2-7, with 13 bases lining up with TRBD2. Trimming cost V 6 bases and J 6 bases; bases outside gene matches: 20. The CDR3 covers 19 residues. The CDR3 loop reads CASSRNPPRLAGGRVEQYF. The CDR3 DNA follows: TGTGCCAGCAGCCGGAACCCACCGCGACTAGCGGGAGGAAGGGTCGAGCAGTACTTC.

With respect to this clonotype: This may be a read error, as it is one base from a much larger clone. This chain uses TRBV6-1 with TRBJ2-7; D may be TRBD1 or TRBD2 (5 bases each). CDR3 length: 14 amino acids. In germline, CDR1 is MNHNS, CDR2 SASEGT. V gave up 6 bases and J gave up 2 bases, with 14 bases separating them. The CDR3 loop is CASREWDGPYEQYF. The CDR3 region has the DNA TGTGCCAGCAGAGAGTGGGACGGCCCCTACGAGCAGTACTTC.